The rows below give T cell receptor beta chains drawn from one sample of a study of T cells in tumors after PD-1 blockade. Clones were read by immunoSEQ multiplex PCR, and TCRdb kept only the in-frame ones, dropping some. The sample has about 59,000 clones; about 80% are singletons. The material was PBMCs, obtained before anti-PD-1 treatment. The receptors come from a human donor with basal cell carcinoma. The CDR3 runs from the conserved cysteine through the conserved F or W. Fields, in order: V gene, clone size, D gene, J gene, CDR3 protein, CDR3 DNA. A D gene is named only where the DNA matches it firmly. Clone size is not always given. Where it is, it says once, few, many or a class for expanded clones.

V gene: TRBV19; clone size: -; D gene: -; J gene: TRBJ2-1; CDR3 protein: CASSIREYNEQFF; CDR3 DNA: TGTGCCAGTAGTATTCGGGAATACAATGAGCAGTTCTTC
V gene: TRBV5-4; clone size: once; D gene: -; J gene: TRBJ2-2; CDR3 protein: CASSGSGARELFF; CDR3 DNA: TGTGCCAGCAGCGGATCAGGTGCCCGGGAGCTGTTTTTT
V gene: TRBV10-2; clone size: -; D gene: -; J gene: TRBJ1-1; CDR3 protein: CASSEVPAPGRGTEAFF; CDR3 DNA: TGCGCCAGCAGTGAGGTCCCGGCCCCAGGAAGAGGCACTGAAGCTTTCTTT
V gene: TRBV18; clone size: -; D gene: -; J gene: TRBJ2-2; CDR3 protein: CASSPEGPGELFF; CDR3 DNA: TGTGCCAGCTCACCAGAGGGTCCCGGGGAGCTGTTTTTT
V gene: TRBV30; clone size: -; D gene: -; J gene: TRBJ1-2; CDR3 protein: CAWSLSEGLIDGYTF; CDR3 DNA: TGTGCCTGGAGTCTATCCGAGGGTCTTATCGATGGCTACACCTTC
V gene: TRBV30; clone size: -; D gene: -; J gene: TRBJ2-5; CDR3 protein: CAWGGGGTQYF; CDR3 DNA: TGTGCCTGGGGTGGGGGAGGGACCCAGTACTTC
V gene: TRBV24-1; clone size: few; D gene: TRBD1; J gene: TRBJ1-5; CDR3 protein: CATSDLRSGQGKNQPQHF; CDR3 DNA: TGTGCCACCAGTGATTTGAGATCGGGACAGGGAAAAAATCAGCCCCAGCATTTT
V gene: TRBV6-5; clone size: -; D gene: -; J gene: TRBJ2-7; CDR3 protein: CASSYAGGAYEQYF; CDR3 DNA: TGTGCCAGCAGTTACGCCGGCGGCGCCTACGAGCAGTACTTC
V gene: TRBV10-3; clone size: -; D gene: -; J gene: TRBJ2-2; CDR3 protein: CAISDPGDLNTGELFF; CDR3 DNA: TGTGCCATCAGTGACCCCGGCGACTTGAACACCGGGGAGCTGTTTTTT
V gene: TRBV29-1; clone size: -; D gene: TRBD1; J gene: TRBJ2-7; CDR3 protein: CSVAQGASEQYF; CDR3 DNA: TGCAGCGTTGCACAGGGGGCGAGTGAGCAGTACTTC
V gene: TRBV5-1; clone size: -; D gene: TRBD2; J gene: TRBJ2-3; CDR3 protein: CASSLMRGRGTDTQYF; CDR3 DNA: TGCGCCAGCAGCTTAATGCGGGGGAGGGGCACAGATACGCAGTATTTT
V gene: TRBV7-3; clone size: many; D gene: TRBD2; J gene: TRBJ2-5; CDR3 protein: CASSFGLAGEETQYF; CDR3 DNA: TGTGCCAGCAGCTTTGGACTAGCGGGGGAAGAGACCCAGTACTTC
V gene: TRBV30; clone size: -; D gene: -; J gene: TRBJ1-2; CDR3 protein: CAWSARAGALYGYTF; CDR3 DNA: TGTGCCTGGAGTGCGCGGGCTGGAGCTCTTTATGGCTACACCTTC
V gene: TRBV2; clone size: -; D gene: -; J gene: TRBJ2-1; CDR3 protein: CASTPGLTYNEQFF; CDR3 DNA: TGTGCCAGCACCCCAGGACTGACCTACAATGAGCAGTTCTTC
V gene: TRBV13; clone size: -; D gene: -; J gene: TRBJ2-1; CDR3 protein: CASTDRDSASNEQFF; CDR3 DNA: TGTGCCAGCACCGACCGGGACTCCGCCTCCAATGAGCAGTTCTTC
V gene: TRBV7-9; clone size: -; D gene: -; J gene: TRBJ2-3; CDR3 protein: CASSLDIAAKGF; CDR3 DNA: TGTGCCAGCAGCTTAGACATAGCGGCAAAGGGTTTT
V gene: TRBV30; clone size: -; D gene: TRBD1; J gene: TRBJ2-7; CDR3 protein: CAWSVYRGGDRGYNEQYF; CDR3 DNA: TGTGCCTGGAGTGTTTACCGAGGAGGGGACAGGGGATATAACGAGCAGTACTTC
V gene: TRBV13; clone size: -; D gene: TRBD2; J gene: TRBJ2-1; CDR3 protein: CASSLGEAGRRGEQFF; CDR3 DNA: TGTGCCAGCAGCTTAGGGGAAGCGGGGAGGCGGGGTGAGCAGTTCTTC
V gene: TRBV6-5; clone size: -; D gene: TRBD1; J gene: TRBJ1-1; CDR3 protein: CASSKDRATEAFF; CDR3 DNA: TGTGCCAGCAGTAAGGACAGGGCCACTGAAGCTTTCTTT
V gene: TRBV30; clone size: -; D gene: TRBD2; J gene: TRBJ2-1; CDR3 protein: CAWSWWIGGGNEQFF; CDR3 DNA: TGTGCCTGGAGTTGGTGGATCGGGGGGGGAAATGAGCAGTTCTTC
V gene: TRBV20-1; clone size: once; D gene: -; J gene: TRBJ2-7; CDR3 protein: CSASFGTEPYEQYF; CDR3 DNA: TGCAGTGCTAGTTTCGGGACGGAACCCTACGAGCAGTACTTC
V gene: TRBV7-8; clone size: -; D gene: TRBD2; J gene: TRBJ2-4; CDR3 protein: CASSPPAGVAKNIQYF; CDR3 DNA: TGTGCCAGCAGCCCCCCAGCGGGGGTAGCCAAAAACATTCAGTACTTC
V gene: TRBV11-1; clone size: -; D gene: TRBD2; J gene: TRBJ2-3; CDR3 protein: CASRRGRDTQYF; CDR3 DNA: TGTGCCAGCCGGCGGGGGAGGGATACGCAGTATTTT
V gene: TRBV18; clone size: -; D gene: TRBD2; J gene: TRBJ2-2; CDR3 protein: CASSPRNQRGTGELFF; CDR3 DNA: TGTGCCAGCTCACCAAGGAACCAGCGGGGCACCGGGGAGCTGTTTTTT
V gene: TRBV15; clone size: -; D gene: -; J gene: TRBJ1-5; CDR3 protein: CATSRDIGSEQPQHF; CDR3 DNA: TGTGCCACCAGCAGAGATATAGGGTCTGAGCAGCCCCAGCATTTT
V gene: TRBV6-1; clone size: -; D gene: -; J gene: TRBJ2-3; CDR3 protein: CASRPWGISTDTQYF; CDR3 DNA: TGTGCCAGCAGACCATGGGGGATTAGCACAGATACGCAGTATTTT
V gene: TRBV27; clone size: -; D gene: TRBD2; J gene: TRBJ2-2; CDR3 protein: CASSLWASGGANTGELFF; CDR3 DNA: TGTGCCAGCAGTTTATGGGCTAGCGGGGGAGCTAACACCGGGGAGCTGTTTTTT